A single sample gave rise to the 27 T cell receptor beta chains below, sequenced in a study of T cell repertoires in cytomegalovirus infection. Each CDR3 protein is one row after TCRdb ran MiXCR on the reads. The repertoire holds around 530,000 distinct CDR3 sequences, with more than 25% as singletons. Sequencing was done on a sample of PBMCs. The receptor source for this set is a human donor in good health (CMV status not recorded). Some clones in this sample may be carry-over from other donors' samples.

This clonotype showed up just a few times. This chain links TRBV11-2 with TRBJ1-3; D is unresolved. This CDR3 contains 17 residues. The germline V gene has CDR1 SGHAT and CDR2 FQNNGV. V dropped 5 bases and J dropped 0 bases, with 17 bases sitting between them. The CDR3 loop is CASSAKGLVFSGNTIYF. The CDR3 DNA reads TGTGCCAGCAGCGCAAAAGGGCTTGTCTTCTCTGGAAACACCATATATTTT.

The chain joins TRBV7-9 to TRBJ2-3, with D possibly being TRBD2 (5 bases). Between the trimmed V and J ends, which lost 5 bases and 4 bases, there was a span of 10 bases. Germline V gene lookup returns CDR1 SEHNR and CDR2 FQNEAQ (reference sequence). The CDR3 sequence is 13 residues long. CDR3 region: CASSIGLSDTQYF. The CDR3 coding sequence is TGTGCCAGCAGCATCGGACTGTCAGATACGCAGTATTTT.

A few counts support this clonotype. The chain uses TRBV4-1 and TRBJ1-1; tentative D call: TRBD1 (6 bases). CDR1 is MGHRA and CDR2 is YSYEKL in the germline V gene. V lost 0 bases to trimming and J lost 2 bases, with 13 bases between them. This CDR3 contains 16 residues. In DNA, the CDR3 is TGCGCCAGCAGCCAAGAGGGGAGGACAGTCAACACTGAAGCTTTCTTT. Protein: CASSQEGRTVNTEAFF.

V gene TRBV6-1 combines with J gene TRBJ2-1; 9 nucleotides match TRBD1. The CDR3 loop spans 15 amino acids. Germline CDR1 MNHNS, CDR2 SASEGT. Unmatched junction bases numbered 7, after V lost 5 bases and J lost 5 bases. The CDR3 reads CASSSGTGSHNEQFF. In DNA, the CDR3 is TGTGCCAGCAGTTCCGGGACAGGGAGCCACAATGAGCAGTTCTTC.

This clonotype was recorded many times. The chain links TRBV7-2 to TRBJ2-7; TRBD2 aligns across 8 bases. The CDR3 totals 15 residues. The ends lost 1 base at V and 2 bases at J; junction bases unmatched: 4. Looked up from germline, CDR1 is SGHTA and CDR2 is FQGNSA. CDR3 amino acids: CASSLGSGGTYEQYF. DNA of the CDR3: TGTGCCAGCAGCTTAGGCAGCGGGGGAACCTACGAGCAGTACTTC.

V and J are TRBV28 and TRBJ2-1; the match to TRBD2 covers 9 bases. CDR1 is MDHEN and CDR2 is SYDVKM in the germline V gene. This CDR3 has 14 amino acids. The J segment lost 6 bases and the V segment lost 6 bases, leaving 6 bases of the junction unmatched. CDR3 nucleotides: TGTGCCAGCAGCGTAGCGGGAGTTAGCAATGAGCAGTTCTTC. Residues: CASSVAGVSNEQFF.

The gene calls are TRBV28 and TRBJ1-2; D is ambiguous. The CDR3 extends over 12 amino acids. In germline, CDR1 is MDHEN, CDR2 SYDVKM. Trimming stripped 7 bases from V and 2 bases from J, with 8 bases between. In DNA, the CDR3 is TGTGCCAGCACCGGGCCCAACTATGGCTACACCTTC. It translates to CASTGPNYGYTF.

As regards this clonotype: With a much larger clone just one base away, this may be a read error. The rearrangement links TRBV7-2 to TRBJ2-1, with D perhaps matching TRBD1 or TRBD2 (5 bases each). The CDR3 runs 18 residues. Germline-derived CDR1 and CDR2 are SGHTA and FQGNSA. CDR3 loop: CVSSLRPSGTTIYNEQFF. CDR3 in DNA: TGTGTCAGCAGCTTAAGGCCATCCGGGACCACTATATACAATGAGCAGTTCTTC.

This clonotype occurred a few times. This rearrangement joins TRBV28 to TRBJ1-3; TRBD1 aligns across 7 bases. The V gene's germline CDR1 is MDHEN and CDR2 SYDVKM. The CDR3 sequence is 14 residues long. Losses at the gene ends were 9 bases for V and 0 bases for J; bases not matched to a gene: 5. The CDR3 DNA sequence: TGTGCCAGTTTCCACAGGGGCTCTGGAAACACCATATATTTT. Translated: CASFHRGSGNTIYF.

This clonotype was counted between two and nine times. This rearrangement joins TRBV28 to TRBJ2-2, with 9 bases identical to TRBD2. This CDR3 has 16 amino acids. The germline V gene has CDR1 MDHEN and CDR2 SYDVKM. V shed 6 bases, J shed 7 bases, and the junction held 12 bases outside the gene matches. The CDR3 sequence is CASSLISGSTIGELFF. DNA for the CDR3: TGTGCCAGCAGCCTCATTAGCGGGAGTACAATCGGGGAGCTGTTTTTT.

This clonotype has only a few counts. The chain is built from TRBV27 and TRBJ1-2; D is possibly TRBD1 (5 bases). The CDR3 runs to 15 residues. V lost 3 bases, J lost 4 bases, and 15 bases lay in between. CDR1 MNHEY and CDR2 SMNVEV come from the germline V gene (reference sequence). The CDR3 sequence is CASSLGGGEIYGYTF. DNA of the CDR3: TGTGCCAGCAGTTTGGGAGGAGGGGAGATCTATGGCTACACCTTC.

In this sample, this clonotype turned up many times. The V call is TRBV12-3 or TRBV12-4, the J call TRBJ1-4; no clear D. Trimming shortened V by 5 bases and J by 3 bases, and 10 bases separated the two germline ends. CDR3 length: 14 amino acids. The CDR3 DNA follows: TGTGCCAGCAGTCCTAGGGCCTCTAATGAAAAACTGTTTTTT. This sequence encodes CASSPRASNEKLFF.

The chain couples TRBV7-9 to TRBJ2-5; TRBD1 matches at 7 bases. The length of the CDR3 is 15 residues. The V and J ends lost 5 bases and 2 bases, in that order; junction bases with no gene match: 8. The V gene's germline CDR1 is SEHNR and CDR2 FQNEAQ (reference sequence). The CDR3 spells CASSPGQHYQETQYF. The CDR3 region has the DNA TGTGCCAGCAGCCCGGGACAGCACTATCAAGAGACCCAGTACTTC. The entire variable domain, with the rest obtained from reference TRBV7-9 and TRBJ2-5, is as follows: DTGVSQNPRHKITKRGQNVTFRCDPISEHNRLYWYRQTLGQGPEFLTYFQNEAQLEKSRLLSDRFSAERPKGSFSTLEIQRTEQGDSAMYLCASSPGQHYQETQYFGPGTRLLVL.

This clonotype was recorded many times. The chain carries TRBV7-2 and TRBJ1-6; a weak D match, TRBD1 (5 bases). CDR1 and CDR2 (germline): SGHTA, FQGNSA. The CDR3 contains 18 residues. Trimming took 1 base from V and 6 from J, leaving 19 bases between them. CDR3: CASSLGLARAVRNSPLHF. CDR3 DNA: TGTGCCAGCAGCTTAGGGCTGGCCAGGGCCGTTCGTAATTCACCCCTCCACTTT.

This chain uses TRBV27 with TRBJ2-7; tentative D call: TRBD1 (5 bases). The germline V and J ends were trimmed by 6 bases and 4 bases, with 16 bases remaining between them. Germline values: CDR1 MNHEY, CDR2 SMNVEV (reference sequence). CDR3 length equals 14 residues. CDR3 residues: CASRTVKKAYEQYF. The DNA for the CDR3 is TGTGCCAGCAGGACAGTAAAAAAAGCTTACGAGCAGTACTTC.

In its sample, this clonotype was seen many times. Written as DNA, the CDR3 is TGTGCCAGCAGCTTAGGCGCTGGGACAGGGTATCAGCCCCAGCATTTT. This translates into CASSLGAGTGYQPQHF. This rearrangement joins TRBV7-2 to TRBJ1-5; the match to TRBD1 covers 9 bases. This CDR3 contains 16 residues. The V segment lost 1 base and the J segment 5 bases; nucleotides outside the gene matches: 6. The germline CDR1 and CDR2 sequences are SGHTA and FQGNSA. Based on the CDR3 plus reference TRBV7-2 and TRBJ1-5, the full variable domain is GAGVSQSPSNKVTEKGKDVELRCDPISGHTALYWYRQSLGQGLEFLIYFQGNSAPDKSGLPSDRFSAERTGGSVSTLTIQRTQQEDSAVYLCASSLGAGTGYQPQHFGDGTRLSIL.

In regard to this clonotype: Being one base from a much bigger clone, this may be a read error. The V gene is TRBV7-4, the J gene TRBJ1-3; no clear D gene. Trimming stripped 7 bases from V and 5 bases from J, with 15 bases between. Germline CDR1 reads SGHVT; CDR2 reads SQSDAQ. The CDR3 is 14 amino acids. CDR3 in DNA: TGTGCCAGCATACTGGCAGAAACTAGAAACACCATATATTTT. This encodes CASILAETRNTIYF.

This clonotype has just a few counts. The rearrangement uses TRBV7-6 and TRBJ1-1; tentatively, D is TRBD1 (5 bases). This CDR3 is built from 15 residues. V lost 1 base, J lost 11 bases, and 20 bases lay in between. CDR1 SGHVS and CDR2 FNYEAQ come from the germline V gene. The CDR3 sequence: CASSLEIGAARRAFF. The CDR3 DNA reads as TGTGCCAGCAGCTTAGAGATTGGGGCAGCGCGAAGGGCTTTCTTT.

The V and J genes are TRBV11-3 and TRBJ1-2; D remains ambiguous. V lost 4 bases to trimming and J lost 2 bases, with 11 bases between them. The CDR3 is 14 residues long. From germline, CDR1 is SGHNT and CDR2 YENEEA. The CDR3: CASSYGWQNYGYTF. Written as DNA, the CDR3 is TGTGCCAGCAGCTATGGGTGGCAGAACTATGGCTACACCTTC.

CDR3 loop: CASSLGTGEAFGGKLFF. DNA for the CDR3: TGTGCCAGCAGCTTGGGGACAGGGGAGGCCTTCGGGGGAAAACTGTTTTTT. The chain combines TRBV7-4 with TRBJ1-4; 10 bases are shared with TRBD1. The CDR3 extends over 17 amino acids. The V gene end was trimmed by 3 bases and the J gene end by 10 bases; junction bases not matched to a gene: 14. In germline, CDR1 is SGHVT, CDR2 SQSDAQ.

The rearrangement links TRBV2 to TRBJ2-7; TRBD1 agrees at 7 bases. CDR3 size: 15 residues. V lost 7 bases, J lost 2 bases, and 11 bases stayed unmatched. Germline V gene lookup returns CDR1 SNHLY and CDR2 FYNNEI. CDR3 DNA: TGTGCCAGCAAAAATCCGGGACAGCGGACCTACGAGCAGTACTTC. The encoded protein is CASKNPGQRTYEQYF.

J is TRBJ2-6 and V is TRBV29-1, with D tentatively TRBD1 (6 bases). The CDR3 contains 16 residues. CDR1 is SQVTM, CDR2 ANQGSEA, per germline. Between the trimmed V and J ends, which lost 7 bases and 2 bases, there was a span of 18 bases. In DNA form, the CDR3 reads TGCAGCGCCAGGGGAGAAGCAGAAACTGGGGCCAACGTCCTGACTTTC. This codes for CSARGEAETGANVLTF.

This chain links TRBV12-3 or TRBV12-4 with TRBJ2-1, with 8 bases aligning to TRBD2. J gave up 7 bases and V 6 bases, and 11 bases lay outside the gene matches. This CDR3 has 15 amino acids. CDR3 DNA: TGTGCCAGCAGACCTATAGCGGGAATTGCTAATGAGCAGTTCTTC. Translating gives CASRPIAGIANEQFF.

This clonotype was seen only a few times. The gene calls are TRBV7-6 and TRBJ2-5, with D maybe TRBD2 (6 bases). The germline V gene has CDR1 SGHVS and CDR2 FNYEAQ. This CDR3 spans 15 amino acids. V shed 5 bases and J shed 5 bases, with 18 bases lying between them. The CDR3 reads CASSQTGGPMETQYF. As DNA, the CDR3 is TGTGCCAGCAGCCAAACTGGAGGGCCGATGGAGACCCAGTACTTC.

This clonotype was recorded a few times. The CDR3: CASSKAIETQYF. CDR3 nucleotides: TGTGCCAGCAGTAAGGCTATTGAGACCCAGTACTTC. The chain joins TRBV28 to TRBJ2-5; no reliable D call. The CDR3 has 12 residues. V shed 5 bases and J shed 5 bases, with 9 bases lying between them. In germline, CDR1 is MDHEN, CDR2 SYDVKM.

This clonotype was counted ten times or more. CDR3 bases: TGTGCCAGCAGCTTGGGGGGGGACACCACCATATATTTT. This codes for CASSLGGDTTIYF. The genes are TRBV7-2 and TRBJ1-3; D is perhaps TRBD1 (6 bases). Germline-derived CDR1 and CDR2 are SGHTA and FQGNSA. The length of the CDR3 is 13 residues. The V end was cut by 3 bases, the J end by 9 bases, with 12 bases between. The variable domain in full, with the rest retrieved from reference TRBV7-2 and TRBJ1-3, is GAGVSQSPSNKVTEKGKDVELRCDPISGHTALYWYRQSLGQGLEFLIYFQGNSAPDKSGLPSDRFSAERTGGSVSTLTIQRTQQEDSAVYLCASSLGGDTTIYFGEGSWLTVV.

The chain recombines TRBV6-2 or TRBV6-3 with TRBJ1-5; D remains unclear. CDR1 is MNHEY, CDR2 SVGEGT, per germline. The CDR3 length is 12 residues. Trimming took off 5 bases at V and 10 bases at J, with 12 bases between the two ends. The CDR3 DNA follows: TGTGCCAGCAGTCGCGGCTTTGACCCCCAGCATTTT. Translated, it gives CASSRGFDPQHF.